Sequencing of this TCR beta chain was carried out in a study of cytotoxic CD8 clonotypes in ibrutinib-treated CLL. V dropped 1 base and J dropped 10 bases, with 17 bases sitting between them. CDR1 and CDR2 from the germline V gene are MGHRA and YSYEKL. The CDR3 loop spans 15 amino acids. Study-wide points: Pretreatment clonality was elevated relative to age-matched healthy donors and paralleled circulating CD8+ T-cell counts.

Profiled with immunoSEQ multiplex PCR; TCRdb holds only in-frame clones, not every one. The table shows over 65,000 clones, with about 63% occurring only once. Note on this clone: Its antigen remains unidentified.

This receptor was taken from a human donor with chronic lymphocytic leukemia. The rearrangement uses TRBV4-1 and TRBJ1-5, with a weak D call TRBD1 (6 bases). This material consisted of PBMCs, taken after 12 months of ibrutinib treatment. The chain's CDR3 is CASSQGQANDRPQHF. The CDR3 DNA reads as TGCGCCAGCAGCCAAGGACAGGCCAACGATCGACCCCAGCATTTT.